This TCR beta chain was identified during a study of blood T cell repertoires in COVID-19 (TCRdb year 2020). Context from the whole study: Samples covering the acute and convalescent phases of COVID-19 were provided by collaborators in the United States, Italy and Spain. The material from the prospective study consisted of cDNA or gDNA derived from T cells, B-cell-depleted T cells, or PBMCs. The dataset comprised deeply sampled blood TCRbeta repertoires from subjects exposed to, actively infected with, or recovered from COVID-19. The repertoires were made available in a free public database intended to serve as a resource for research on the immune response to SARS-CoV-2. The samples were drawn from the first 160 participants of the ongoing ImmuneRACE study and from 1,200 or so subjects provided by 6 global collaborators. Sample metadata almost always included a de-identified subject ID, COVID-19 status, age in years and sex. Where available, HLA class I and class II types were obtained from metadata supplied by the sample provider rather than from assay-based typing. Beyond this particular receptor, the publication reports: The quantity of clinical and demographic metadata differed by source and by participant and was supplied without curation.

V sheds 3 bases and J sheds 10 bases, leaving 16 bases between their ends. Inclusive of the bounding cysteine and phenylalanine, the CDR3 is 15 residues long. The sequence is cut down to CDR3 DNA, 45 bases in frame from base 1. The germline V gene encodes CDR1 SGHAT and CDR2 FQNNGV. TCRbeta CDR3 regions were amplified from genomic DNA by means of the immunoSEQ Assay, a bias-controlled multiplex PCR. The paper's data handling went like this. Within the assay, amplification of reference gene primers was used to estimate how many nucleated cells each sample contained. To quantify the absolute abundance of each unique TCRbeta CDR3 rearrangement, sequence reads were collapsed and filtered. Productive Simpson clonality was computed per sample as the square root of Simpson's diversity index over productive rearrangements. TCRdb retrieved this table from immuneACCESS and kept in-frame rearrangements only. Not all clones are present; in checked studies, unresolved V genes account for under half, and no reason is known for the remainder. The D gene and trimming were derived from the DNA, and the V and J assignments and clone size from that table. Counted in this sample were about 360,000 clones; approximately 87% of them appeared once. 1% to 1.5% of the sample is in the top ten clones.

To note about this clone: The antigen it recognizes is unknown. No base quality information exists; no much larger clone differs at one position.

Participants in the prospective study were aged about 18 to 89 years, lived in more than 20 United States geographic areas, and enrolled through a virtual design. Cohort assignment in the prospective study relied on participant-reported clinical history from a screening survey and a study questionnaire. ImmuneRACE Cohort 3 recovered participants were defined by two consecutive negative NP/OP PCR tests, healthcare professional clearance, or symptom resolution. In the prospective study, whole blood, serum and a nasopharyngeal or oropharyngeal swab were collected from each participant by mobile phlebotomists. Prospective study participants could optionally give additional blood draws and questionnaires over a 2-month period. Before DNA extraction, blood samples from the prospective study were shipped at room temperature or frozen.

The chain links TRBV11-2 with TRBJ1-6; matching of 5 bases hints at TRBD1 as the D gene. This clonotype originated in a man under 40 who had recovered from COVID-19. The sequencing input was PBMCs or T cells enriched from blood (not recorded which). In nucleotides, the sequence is TGTGCCAGCAGCTTTACGGATCGAGGACAATCACCCCTCCACTTT. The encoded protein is CASSFTDRGQSPLHF.